This T cell receptor beta chain came from a study of T cell repertoires in cytomegalovirus infection. J gave up 7 bases and V 5 bases, and 4 bases lay outside the gene matches. Per germline, CDR1 SEHNR and CDR2 FQNEAQ (reference sequence). The length of the CDR3 is 14 residues. Comments on this clonotype: As yet, its antigen is unknown.

In TCRdb, the reads were re-called with MiXCR into one record per CDR3 protein. The sample carries about 330,000 distinct CDR3 sequences, about a third recorded once. The sequencing used cultured PBMCs, collected from culture after CMV antigen stimulation. The origin of this receptor is a human donor in good health (CMV status not recorded). Some clones in this sample may be carry-over from other donors' samples. The chain is built from TRBV7-9 and TRBJ1-6; 8 bases fit TRBD1. CDR3 sequence (DNA): TGTGCCAGCAGCGTGACAGGGGTAAATTCACCCCTCCACTTT. This gives the protein CASSVTGVNSPLHF.